This is a list of T cell receptor beta chains from one sample in a study of blood T cell repertoires in COVID-19. TCRdb's table, derived via immunoSEQ multiplex PCR, lists solely in-frame clones and lacks some. The table records about 370,000 clones, 85% to 90% of them present only once. What was sequenced was peripheral blood. The receptors here all came from a man aged 18 to 35 with active or convalescent COVID-19. Both conserved end residues are part of each CDR3. D genes are given only for firm matches. Clone size is stated in some rows and not others, as once, few, many or a class when expanded.

clone_size: NA
j_call: TRBJ1-2
d_call: TRBD1
v_call: TRBV24-1
cdr3_nt: TGTGCCACCAGTGGGACAGGGGGCCCTTTCTATGGCTACACCTTC
cdr3_aa: CATSGTGGPFYGYTF

clone_size: NA
j_call: TRBJ2-3
d_call: NA
v_call: TRBV6-5
cdr3_nt: TGTGCCAGCAGTCGGCGGCCGTACACAGATACGCAGTATTTT
cdr3_aa: CASSRRPYTDTQYF

clone_size: NA
j_call: TRBJ2-2
d_call: TRBD2
v_call: TRBV11-2
cdr3_nt: TGTGCCAGCAGCTTAGGCGGGAGCACCGGGGAGCTGTTTTTT
cdr3_aa: CASSLGGSTGELFF

clone_size: NA
j_call: TRBJ1-6
d_call: NA
v_call: TRBV18
cdr3_nt: TGTGCCAGCTCGCCCAACATGAACTCACCCCTCCACTTT
cdr3_aa: CASSPNMNSPLHF

clone_size: NA
j_call: TRBJ1-1
d_call: TRBD1
v_call: TRBV6-2/TRBV6-3
cdr3_nt: TGTGCCAGCAGTTACTCGGACAGGGGCGCTTTCTTT
cdr3_aa: CASSYSDRGAFF

clone_size: NA
j_call: TRBJ2-5
d_call: TRBD1
v_call: TRBV5-8
cdr3_nt: TGTGCCAGCAGTTCCCCGACAGGGATGTTAGAGACCCAGTACTTC
cdr3_aa: CASSSPTGMLETQYF

clone_size: NA
j_call: TRBJ2-5
d_call: TRBD2
v_call: TRBV27
cdr3_nt: TGTGCCAGCAGTTTGGGGGGACTAGCGGGTAGCCAAGAGACCCAGTACTTC
cdr3_aa: CASSLGGLAGSQETQYF

clone_size: few
j_call: TRBJ1-2
d_call: NA
v_call: TRBV2
cdr3_nt: TGTGCCAGCAGTGACAGGGGACTAGGTGGCTACACCTTC
cdr3_aa: CASSDRGLGGYTF

clone_size: few
j_call: TRBJ1-2
d_call: NA
v_call: TRBV28
cdr3_nt: TGTGCCAGCATTACCCCGGGTCGGCCCATAGGTGGCTACACCTTC
cdr3_aa: CASITPGRPIGGYTF

clone_size: NA
j_call: TRBJ1-4
d_call: NA
v_call: TRBV15
cdr3_nt: TGTGCCACCAGCGGATCAGGGGCAACTAATGAAAAACTGTTTTTT
cdr3_aa: CATSGSGATNEKLFF

clone_size: NA
j_call: TRBJ2-2
d_call: NA
v_call: TRBV24-1
cdr3_nt: TGTGCCACCAGGGCAACAGGGGGGGGAAACACCGGGGAGCTGTTTTTT
cdr3_aa: CATRATGGGNTGELFF

clone_size: NA
j_call: TRBJ2-5
d_call: NA
v_call: TRBV9
cdr3_nt: TGTGCCAGCAGCGTAGACCCAGGTCTCGAGACCCAGTACTTC
cdr3_aa: CASSVDPGLETQYF

clone_size: NA
j_call: TRBJ2-3
d_call: TRBD2
v_call: TRBV7-9
cdr3_nt: TGTGCCAGCCGCAACTTGGCTAGCGGGGCCACAGATACGCAGTATTTT
cdr3_aa: CASRNLASGATDTQYF

clone_size: few
j_call: TRBJ2-1
d_call: TRBD2
v_call: TRBV9
cdr3_nt: TGTGCCAGCAGCGTAGGCGGGGGGGAGCACAATGAGCAGTTCTTC
cdr3_aa: CASSVGGGEHNEQFF

clone_size: NA
j_call: TRBJ1-1
d_call: NA
v_call: TRBV29-1
cdr3_nt: TGCAGCGCCAAAGGGAGCTTGGGGATGAACACTGAAGCTTTCTTT
cdr3_aa: CSAKGSLGMNTEAFF

clone_size: NA
j_call: TRBJ1-2
d_call: NA
v_call: TRBV4-1
cdr3_nt: TGCGCCAGCAGCCAGACACCCGGTGGCTACACCTTC
cdr3_aa: CASSQTPGGYTF

clone_size: NA
j_call: TRBJ2-1
d_call: NA
v_call: TRBV28
cdr3_nt: TGTGCCAGCAGTTTAAGCGGCCCTTCCCTCAATGAGCAGTTCTTC
cdr3_aa: CASSLSGPSLNEQFF

clone_size: NA
j_call: TRBJ1-6
d_call: NA
v_call: TRBV27
cdr3_nt: TGTGCCAGCAGTTTATTTGGGGGCATCTATAATTCACCCCTCCACTTT
cdr3_aa: CASSLFGGIYNSPLHF

clone_size: NA
j_call: TRBJ2-1
d_call: NA
v_call: TRBV30
cdr3_nt: TGTGCCTTTAGCAGAAGCTCCTACAATGAGCAGTTCTTC
cdr3_aa: CAFSRSSYNEQFF

clone_size: once
j_call: TRBJ1-3
d_call: NA
v_call: TRBV7-9
cdr3_nt: TGTGCCAGCAGCTTAGATCGCGGATGGAACACCATATATTTT
cdr3_aa: CASSLDRGWNTIYF

clone_size: NA
j_call: TRBJ2-4
d_call: NA
v_call: TRBV4-2
cdr3_nt: TGTGCCAGCAGCACCAGGCTAGCCAAAAACATTCAGTACTTC
cdr3_aa: CASSTRLAKNIQYF

clone_size: NA
j_call: TRBJ2-1
d_call: TRBD1
v_call: TRBV5-1
cdr3_nt: TGCGCCAGCAGCCAGACAGGGGTTCTCGACAATGAGCAGTTCTTC
cdr3_aa: CASSQTGVLDNEQFF

clone_size: once
j_call: TRBJ2-1
d_call: TRBD1
v_call: TRBV28
cdr3_nt: TGTGCCAGCAGTTCGACAGGGGTTGTTTCGCACAATGAGCAGTTCTTC
cdr3_aa: CASSSTGVVSHNEQFF

clone_size: NA
j_call: TRBJ1-1
d_call: NA
v_call: TRBV18
cdr3_nt: TGTGCCAGCTCACCGTCAGGCACAGGGAACACTGAAGCTTTCTTT
cdr3_aa: CASSPSGTGNTEAFF

clone_size: NA
j_call: TRBJ1-4
d_call: TRBD1
v_call: TRBV5-1
cdr3_nt: TGCGCCAGCAGCTTCCGAACCCGGGACAGGGGATTCCAAACTAATGAAAAACTGTTTTTT
cdr3_aa: CASSFRTRDRGFQTNEKLFF

clone_size: NA
j_call: TRBJ1-5
d_call: NA
v_call: TRBV28
cdr3_nt: TGTGCCAGCCGACTAGGGGCGCTAGGGCCCCAGCATTTT
cdr3_aa: CASRLGALGPQHF

clone_size: NA
j_call: TRBJ1-1
d_call: NA
v_call: TRBV6-5
cdr3_nt: TGTGCCAGCAGTTACGGGGCAGGGTTCAGAGCTTTCTTT
cdr3_aa: CASSYGAGFRAFF

clone_size: NA
j_call: TRBJ2-1
d_call: TRBD2
v_call: TRBV7-2
cdr3_nt: TGTGCCAGCAGTTCAACTAGCGGGGTGAGCTCCTACAATGAGCAGTTCTTC
cdr3_aa: CASSSTSGVSSYNEQFF

clone_size: NA
j_call: TRBJ2-1
d_call: TRBD2
v_call: TRBV11-1
cdr3_nt: TGTGCCAGCAGTCTAGCGGGGGCCGACTTTATAGAGCAGTTCTTC
cdr3_aa: CASSLAGADFIEQFF

clone_size: NA
j_call: TRBJ1-5
d_call: TRBD1
v_call: TRBV7-9
cdr3_nt: TGTGCCAGCAGCCCCGGGACAGGGGCCAATCAGCCCCAGCATTTT
cdr3_aa: CASSPGTGANQPQHF

clone_size: NA
j_call: TRBJ2-7
d_call: NA
v_call: TRBV7-2
cdr3_nt: TGTGCCAGCAGCTGGCGGGCGGGGGCCTCGAGCTCCTACGAGCAGTACTTC
cdr3_aa: CASSWRAGASSSYEQYF